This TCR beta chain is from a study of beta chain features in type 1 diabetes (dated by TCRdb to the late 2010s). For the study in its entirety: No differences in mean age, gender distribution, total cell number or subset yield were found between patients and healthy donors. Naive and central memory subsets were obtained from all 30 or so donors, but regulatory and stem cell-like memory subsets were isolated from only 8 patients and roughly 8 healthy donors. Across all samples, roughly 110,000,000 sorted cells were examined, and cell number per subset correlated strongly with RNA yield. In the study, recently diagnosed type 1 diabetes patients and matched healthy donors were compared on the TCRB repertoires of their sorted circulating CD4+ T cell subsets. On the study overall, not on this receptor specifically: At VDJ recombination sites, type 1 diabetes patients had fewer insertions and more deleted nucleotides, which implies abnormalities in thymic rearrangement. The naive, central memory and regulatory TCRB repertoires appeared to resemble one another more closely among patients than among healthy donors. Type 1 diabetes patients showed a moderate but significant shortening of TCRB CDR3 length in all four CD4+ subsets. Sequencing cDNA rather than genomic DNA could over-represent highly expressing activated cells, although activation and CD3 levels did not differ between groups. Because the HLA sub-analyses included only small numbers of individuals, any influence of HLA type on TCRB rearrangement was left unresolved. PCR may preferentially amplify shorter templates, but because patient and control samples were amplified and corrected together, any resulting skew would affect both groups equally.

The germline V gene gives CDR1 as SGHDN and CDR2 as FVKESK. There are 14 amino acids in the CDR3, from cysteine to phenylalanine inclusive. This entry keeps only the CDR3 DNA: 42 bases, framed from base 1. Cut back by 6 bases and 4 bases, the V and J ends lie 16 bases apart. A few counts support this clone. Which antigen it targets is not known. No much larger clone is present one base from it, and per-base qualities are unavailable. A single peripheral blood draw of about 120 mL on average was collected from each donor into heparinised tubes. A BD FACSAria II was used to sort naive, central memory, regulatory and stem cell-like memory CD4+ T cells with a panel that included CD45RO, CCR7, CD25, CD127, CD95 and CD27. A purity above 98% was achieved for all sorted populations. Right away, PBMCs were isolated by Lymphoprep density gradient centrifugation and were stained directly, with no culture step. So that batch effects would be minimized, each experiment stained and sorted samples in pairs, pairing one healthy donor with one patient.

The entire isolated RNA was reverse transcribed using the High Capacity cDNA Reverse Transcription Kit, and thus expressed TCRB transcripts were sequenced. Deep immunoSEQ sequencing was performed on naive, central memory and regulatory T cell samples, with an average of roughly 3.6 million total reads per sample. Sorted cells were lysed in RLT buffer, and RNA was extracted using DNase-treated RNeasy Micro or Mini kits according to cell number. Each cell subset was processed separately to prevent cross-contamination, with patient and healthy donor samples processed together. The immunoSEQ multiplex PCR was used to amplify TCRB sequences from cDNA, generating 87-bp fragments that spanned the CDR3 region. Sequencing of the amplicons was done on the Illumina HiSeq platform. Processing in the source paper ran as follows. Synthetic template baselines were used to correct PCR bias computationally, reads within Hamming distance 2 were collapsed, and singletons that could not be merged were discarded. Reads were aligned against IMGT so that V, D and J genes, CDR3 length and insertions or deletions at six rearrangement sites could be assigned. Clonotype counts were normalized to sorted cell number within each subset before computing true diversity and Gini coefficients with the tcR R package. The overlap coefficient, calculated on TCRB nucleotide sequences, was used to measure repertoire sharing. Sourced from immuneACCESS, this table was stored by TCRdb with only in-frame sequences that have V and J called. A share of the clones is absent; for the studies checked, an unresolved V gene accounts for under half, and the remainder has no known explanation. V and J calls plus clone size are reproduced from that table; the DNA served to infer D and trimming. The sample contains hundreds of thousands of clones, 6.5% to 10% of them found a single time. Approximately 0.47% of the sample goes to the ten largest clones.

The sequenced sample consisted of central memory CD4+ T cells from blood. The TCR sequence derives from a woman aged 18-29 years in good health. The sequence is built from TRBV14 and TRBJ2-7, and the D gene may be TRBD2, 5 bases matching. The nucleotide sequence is TGTGCCAGCAGTTCGAGCGGAGGAATTTACGAGCAGTACTTC. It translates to CASSSSGGIYEQYF.